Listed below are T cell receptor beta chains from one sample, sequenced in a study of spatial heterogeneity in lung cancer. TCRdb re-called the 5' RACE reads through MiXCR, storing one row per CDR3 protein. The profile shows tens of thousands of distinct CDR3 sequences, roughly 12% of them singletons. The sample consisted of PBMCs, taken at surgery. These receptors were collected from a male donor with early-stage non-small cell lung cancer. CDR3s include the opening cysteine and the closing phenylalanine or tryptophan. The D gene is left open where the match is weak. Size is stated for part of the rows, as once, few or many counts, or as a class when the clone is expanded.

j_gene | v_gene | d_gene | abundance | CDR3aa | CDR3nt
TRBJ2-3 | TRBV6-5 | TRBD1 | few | CASRNRQGYEDTQYF | TGTGCCAGCAGGAACCGACAGGGGTATGAAGATACGCAGTATTTT
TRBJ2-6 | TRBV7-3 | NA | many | CASSLRLSGAENGANVLTF | TGTGCCAGCAGCTTAAGGTTATCGGGGGCGGAAAATGGGGCCAACGTCCTGACTTTC
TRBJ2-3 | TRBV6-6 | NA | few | CASSSDSTDTQYF | TGTGCCAGCAGTTCGGACAGCACAGATACGCAGTATTTT
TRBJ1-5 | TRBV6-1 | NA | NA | CAAQGQPYSNQPQHF | TGTGCCGCTCAAGGACAGCCATATAGCAATCAGCCCCAGCATTTT
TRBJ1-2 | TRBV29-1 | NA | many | CSVDTGNYGYTF | TGCAGCGTTGACACAGGGAACTATGGCTACACCTTC
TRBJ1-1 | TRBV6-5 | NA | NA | CASSERGTPNTEAFF | TGTGCCAGCAGTGAAAGGGGGACACCGAACACTGAAGCTTTCTTT
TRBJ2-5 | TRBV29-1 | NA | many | CSVRGFQETQYF | TGCAGCGTAAGAGGTTTCCAAGAGACCCAGTACTTC
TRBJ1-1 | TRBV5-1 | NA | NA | CASSLGRQARNTRAFF | TGCGCCAGCAGCTTGGGAAGACAGGCGAGGAACACTCGAGCTTTCTTT
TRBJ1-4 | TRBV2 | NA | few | CASIEGVTSEKLFF | TGTGCCAGCATAGAAGGGGTGACGAGTGAAAAACTGTTTTTT
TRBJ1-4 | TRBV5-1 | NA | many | CASSLERAYEKLFF | TGCGCCAGCAGCTTAGAGAGAGCATATGAAAAACTGTTTTTT
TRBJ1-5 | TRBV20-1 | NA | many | CSARRGNQPQHF | TGCAGTGCTAGAAGAGGGAATCAGCCCCAGCATTTT
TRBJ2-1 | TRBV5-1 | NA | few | CASSLEGMTYNEQFF | TGCGCCAGCAGCTTGGAAGGGATGACCTACAATGAGCAGTTCTTC
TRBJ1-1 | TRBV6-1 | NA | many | CASGRGNTEAFF | TGCGCCAGCGGGAGAGGGAACACTGAAGCTTTCTTT
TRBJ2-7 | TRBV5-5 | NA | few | CASSLVEAYEQYF | TGTGCCAGCAGCTTGGTGGAGGCCTACGAGCAGTACTTC
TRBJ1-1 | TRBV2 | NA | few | CASRSRRGRTEAFF | TGTGCCAGCAGGTCCCGACGTGGGAGGACTGAAGCTTTCTTT
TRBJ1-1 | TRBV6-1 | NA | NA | CASSEDQGRAFF | TGTGCCAGCAGTGAAGACCAGGGCAGAGCTTTCTTT
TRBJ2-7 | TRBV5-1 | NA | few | CASSLGVTDPYEQYF | TGCGCCAGCAGCTTGGGGGTGACGGACCCCTACGAGCAGTACTTC
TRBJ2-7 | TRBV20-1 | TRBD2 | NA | CSASGLAGVVYEQYF | TGCAGTGCTAGTGGACTAGCGGGAGTGGTCTACGAGCAGTACTTC
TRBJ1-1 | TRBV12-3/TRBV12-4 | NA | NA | CASSLGAKTEAFF | TGTGCCAGCAGTTTAGGGGCGAAGACTGAAGCTTTCTTT
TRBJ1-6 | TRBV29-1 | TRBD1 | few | CSVQTGDNSPLHF | TGCAGCGTACAGACAGGGGACAATTCACCCCTCCACTTT
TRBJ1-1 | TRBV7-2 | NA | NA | CASSPSQGANTEAFF | TGTGCCAGCAGCCCATCCCAGGGAGCTAACACTGAAGCTTTCTTT
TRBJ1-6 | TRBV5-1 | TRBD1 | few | CASSPGQGYSPLHF | TGCGCCAGCAGCCCGGGACAGGGTTATTCACCCCTCCACTTT